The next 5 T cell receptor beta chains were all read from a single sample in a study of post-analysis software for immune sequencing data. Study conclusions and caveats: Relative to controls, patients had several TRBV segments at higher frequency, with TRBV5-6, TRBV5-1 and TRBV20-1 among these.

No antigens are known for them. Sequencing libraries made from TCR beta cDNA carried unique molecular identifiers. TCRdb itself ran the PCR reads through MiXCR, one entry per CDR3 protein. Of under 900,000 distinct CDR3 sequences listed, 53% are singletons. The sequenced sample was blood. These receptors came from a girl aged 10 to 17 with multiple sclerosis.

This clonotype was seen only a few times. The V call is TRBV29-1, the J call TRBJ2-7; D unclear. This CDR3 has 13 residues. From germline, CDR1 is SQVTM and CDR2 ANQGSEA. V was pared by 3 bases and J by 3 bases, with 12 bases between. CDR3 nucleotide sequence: TGCAGCGTTGAGGTCGGGCTGGGCTACGAGCAGTACTTC. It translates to CSVEVGLGYEQYF.

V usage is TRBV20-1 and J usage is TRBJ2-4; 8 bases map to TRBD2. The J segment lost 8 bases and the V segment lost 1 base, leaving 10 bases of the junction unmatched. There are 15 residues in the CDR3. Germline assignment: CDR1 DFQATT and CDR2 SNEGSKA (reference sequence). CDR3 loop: CSARGSAGVGYIQYF. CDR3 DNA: TGCAGTGCTAGAGGCTCAGCGGGAGTAGGGTACATTCAGTACTTC.

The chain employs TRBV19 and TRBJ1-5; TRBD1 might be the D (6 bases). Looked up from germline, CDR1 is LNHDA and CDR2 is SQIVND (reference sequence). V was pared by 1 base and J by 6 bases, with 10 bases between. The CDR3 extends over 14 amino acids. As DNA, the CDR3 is TGTGCCAGTAGTATAGGGGGGCTTGGTCAGCCCCAGCATTTT. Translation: CASSIGGLGQPQHF.

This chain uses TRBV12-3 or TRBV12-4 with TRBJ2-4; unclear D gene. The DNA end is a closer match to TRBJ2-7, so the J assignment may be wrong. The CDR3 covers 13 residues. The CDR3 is CASSFGSNYEQYF. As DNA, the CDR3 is TGTGCCAGCAGTTTTGGCTCCAACTACGAGCAGTACTTC.

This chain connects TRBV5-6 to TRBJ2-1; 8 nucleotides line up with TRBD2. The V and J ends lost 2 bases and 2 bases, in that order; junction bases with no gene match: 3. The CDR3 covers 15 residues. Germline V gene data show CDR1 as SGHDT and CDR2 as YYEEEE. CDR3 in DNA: TGTGCCAGCAGCTTAACAGCGGGAGCCTACAATGAGCAGTTCTTC. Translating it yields CASSLTAGAYNEQFF. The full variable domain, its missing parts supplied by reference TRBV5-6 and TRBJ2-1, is DAGVTQSPTHLIKTRGQQVTLRCSPKSGHDTVSWYQQALGQGPQFIFQYYEEEERQRGNFPDRFSGHQFPNYSSELNVNALLLGDSALYLCASSLTAGAYNEQFFGPGTRLTVL.